One sample yielded the 9 T cell receptor beta chains listed below, sequenced in a study of vaccination effects on CD4 cells after COVID-19. These receptors are not linked to any known antigen. Using immunoSEQ multiplex PCR, the repertoire was profiled, and TCRdb retains in-frame clones only, with some absent. The data hold 25,000 to 30,000 clones, with 75% to 85% observed a single time. ViraFEST expansion of antigen-specific CD4+ T cells with viral peptide pools preceded sequencing. Investigators separated out CD4+ T cells once around nine days of culture had passed. None of these healthy vaccinees had been infected with SARS-CoV-2 before vaccination. The material was CD4+ T cells from PBMCs cultured with SARS-CoV-2 spike peptides, obtained before COVID-19 vaccination. Receptor source: a human donor who received a COVID-19 vaccine.

The chain combines TRBV7-2 with TRBJ2-1, with TRBD2 matching over 8 bases. Germline V lookup: CDR1 SGHTA, CDR2 FQGNSA. The CDR3 has 15 residues. V lost 4 bases, J lost 2 bases, and 4 bases stayed unmatched. For the CDR3, the DNA is TGTGCCAGCAGCTCCACGGGGGGGCCCTACAATGAGCAGTTCTTC. This gives the protein CASSSTGGPYNEQFF.

This chain links TRBV2 with TRBJ2-7; tentative D call: TRBD1 (7 bases). V lost 11 bases and J 7 bases, leaving 21 bases between the germline ends. CDR1 SNHLY and CDR2 FYNNEI come from the germline V gene. This CDR3 comprises 13 residues. CDR3 sequence (DNA): TGTGCCGGGACTGACAGGGATTTGGGAGAGCAGTACTTC. Translation: CAGTDRDLGEQYF.

V usage is TRBV11-2 and J usage is TRBJ1-2, with D uncertain. This CDR3 has 13 amino acids. Trimming cost V 4 bases and J 0 bases, with 6 bases left between them. Germline V gene data show CDR1 as SGHAT and CDR2 as FQNNGV. This CDR3 is CASSWVTNYGYTF. The CDR3 region has the DNA TGTGCCAGCAGCTGGGTGACTAACTATGGCTACACCTTC.

The chain is built from TRBV6-1 and TRBJ2-2; 11 nucleotides line up with TRBD2. The CDR3 extends over 19 amino acids. After removal of 2 bases from V and 0 bases from J, the junction contained 8 bases not matched to a gene. Germline CDR1 is MNHNS and CDR2 is SASEGT. CDR3 amino acids: CASSENPLAGGANTGELFF. DNA for the CDR3: TGTGCCAGCAGTGAAAATCCCCTAGCGGGGGGTGCGAACACCGGGGAGCTGTTTTTT.

This chain links TRBV19 with TRBJ2-1, with 16 bases aligning to TRBD2. The CDR3 extends over 16 amino acids. Germline CDR1 is LNHDA and CDR2 is SQIVND (reference sequence). With 8 bases clipped from V and 3 bases from J, the junction kept 4 bases outside the gene matches. CDR3: CASGGTSGRVYNEQFF. The CDR3 bases are TGTGCCAGTGGAGGGACTAGCGGGAGGGTCTACAATGAGCAGTTCTTC.

This clone was counted between two and nine times. This sequence joins TRBV5-1 and TRBJ1-6; no reliable D call. V lost 4 bases, J lost 0 bases, and 8 bases lay in between. CDR3 length: 15 residues. Germline V gives CDR1 SGHRS, CDR2 YFSETQ. The CDR3 nucleotides are TGCGCCAGCAGCCCTACAAGCTCCTATAATTCACCCCTCCACTTT. Protein sequence: CASSPTSSYNSPLHF.

In this sample, this clone turned up a few times. This sequence joins TRBV30 and TRBJ1-6; D not certain. The ends were cut back, 0 bases at V and 7 bases at J, with 1 base in the middle. The CDR3 covers 11 residues. CDR1 is GTSNPN and CDR2 is SVGIG in the germline V gene (reference sequence). CDR3 DNA: TGTGCCTGGAGTGTAAATTCACCCCTCCACTTT. This codes for CAWSVNSPLHF.

The chain combines TRBV11-1 with TRBJ1-6; D gene uncertain. The CDR3 is 13 residues long. Trimming shortened V by 2 bases and J by 16 bases, and 15 bases separated the two germline ends. CDR1 is SGHAT, CDR2 FQDESV, per germline (reference sequence). The CDR3: CASSLLVATPLHF. Written as DNA, the CDR3 is TGTGCCAGCAGCTTATTAGTAGCGACGCCGCTCCACTTT.

The chain recombines TRBV5-1 with TRBJ2-1, with 11 positions matching TRBD1. Germline V lookup: CDR1 SGHRS, CDR2 YFSETQ. Trimming removed 2 bases from V and 8 bases from J; junction bases left unmatched: 3. CDR3 length: 14 amino acids. The CDR3 DNA reads TGCGCCAGCAGCTTAGGACAGGGGGCCTATGAGCAGTTCTTC. Protein product: CASSLGQGAYEQFF.